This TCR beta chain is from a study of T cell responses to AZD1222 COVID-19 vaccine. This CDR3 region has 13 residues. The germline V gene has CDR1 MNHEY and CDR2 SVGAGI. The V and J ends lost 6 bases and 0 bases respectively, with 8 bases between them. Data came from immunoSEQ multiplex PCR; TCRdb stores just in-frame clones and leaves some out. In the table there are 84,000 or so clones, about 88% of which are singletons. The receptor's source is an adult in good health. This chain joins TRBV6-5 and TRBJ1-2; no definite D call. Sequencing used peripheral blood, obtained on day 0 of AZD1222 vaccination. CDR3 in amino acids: CASSSQPNYGYTF. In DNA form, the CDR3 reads TGTGCCAGCAGCTCCCAACCTAACTATGGCTACACCTTC.